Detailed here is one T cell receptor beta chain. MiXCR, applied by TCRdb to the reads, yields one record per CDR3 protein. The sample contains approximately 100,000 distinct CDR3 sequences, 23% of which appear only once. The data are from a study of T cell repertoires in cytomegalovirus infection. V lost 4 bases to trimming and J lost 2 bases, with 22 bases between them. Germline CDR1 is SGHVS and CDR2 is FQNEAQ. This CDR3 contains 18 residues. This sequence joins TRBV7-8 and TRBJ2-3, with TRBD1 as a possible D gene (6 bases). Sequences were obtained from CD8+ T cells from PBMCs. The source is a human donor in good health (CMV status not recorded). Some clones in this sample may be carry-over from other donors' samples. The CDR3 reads CASSSSKKGGPDTDTQYF. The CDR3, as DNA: TGTGCCAGCAGCTCATCTAAAAAAGGGGGACCCGACACAGATACGCAGTATTTT.